The next 14 T cell receptor beta chains were all read from a single sample in a study of T cell clonality in common variable immunodeficiency. The method was immunoSEQ multiplex PCR; TCRdb's version includes in-frame clones alone and lacks a portion of them. The sample has under 30,000 clones, none seen only once. The specimen sequenced was peripheral blood mononuclear cells. The source of these receptors is a person aged 18-70 years in good health.

This clone was counted many times. The observed sequence ends 3 residues before the CDR3 terminus, with the missing tail filled in from the germline J gene. V gene TRBV5-6 combines with J gene TRBJ1-2; TRBD1 matches at 7 bases. CDR1 and CDR2 from the germline V gene are SGHDT and YYEEEE. This CDR3 is built from 13 residues. The sequenced CDR3 bases are TGTGCCAGCAGCTTCGGGACAGTTAGCGGC. It is translated as CASSFGTVSG. The complete CDR3 reads CASSFGTVSGYTF.

In regard to this clone: The read finishes 3 residues shy of the CDR3 end, and the germline J gene is used to complete it. The rearrangement uses TRBV7-6 and TRBJ1-6, with TRBD1 as a possible D gene (5 bases). Germline CDR1 is SGHVS and CDR2 is FNYEAQ. V dropped 5 bases and J dropped 9 bases, with 20 bases sitting between them. The CDR3 covers 16 residues. The sequenced CDR3 bases are TGTGCCAGCAGCAACTATGCGGGACTGAGAAGTTCACCC. This gives the protein CASSNYAGLRSSP. The complete CDR3 sequence is CASSNYAGLRSSPLHF.

This clone has more than one count but fewer than ten. Coverage ceases 3 residues before the CDR3 finishes, and the germline J gene fills in the end. In the same sample, other DNA sequences code for this CDR3. This chain uses TRBV19 with TRBJ1-5; no firm D call. This CDR3 contains 16 residues. V gave up 0 bases and J gave up 0 bases, with 9 bases separating them. Germline CDR1 reads LNHDA; CDR2 reads SQIVND (reference sequence). The CDR3 DNA, read in part, is TGTGCCAGTAGTATAGATCTGGGCTATAGCAATCAGCCC. It is translated as CASSIDLGYSNQP. The full CDR3 is CASSIDLGYSNQPQHF.

Comments on this clone: With the read ending 3 residues before the CDR3 end, the germline J gene is used to fill in that end. The chain combines TRBV19 with TRBJ2-2; D is perhaps TRBD1 (6 bases). CDR3 length equals 15 residues. The germline CDR1 and CDR2 sequences are LNHDA and SQIVND (reference sequence). The CDR3: CASSRASGDNSPLFF. Partial CDR3 DNA: TGTGCCAGTAGTCGGGCGTCAGGGGACAATTCACCG.

Ten or more counts support this clone. The DNA read from the CDR3 is TGCAGTGCTGGAGGGGCTGGTATTGAAAAG. Its protein product is CSAGGAGIEK. The entire CDR3 protein reads CSAGGAGIEKLFF. The rearrangement joins TRBV20-1 to TRBJ2-2, with D possibly matching TRBD2 (6 bases). The read terminates 3 residues ahead of where the CDR3 ends, so the germline J gene completes it. Germline CDR1 and CDR2: DFQATT and SNEGSKA (reference sequence). This CDR3 region has 13 residues.

This clone occurred many times. Sequencing ends 3 residues short of the CDR3 end; the germline J gene provides the rest. The rearrangement joins TRBV18 to TRBJ1-1, with 7 bases that match TRBD1. Germline V gene data show CDR1 as KGHSH and CDR2 as LQKENI. The V and J ends lost 4 bases and 6 bases, in that order; junction bases with no gene match: 5. The CDR3 contains 13 residues. The CDR3 bases that were read are TGTGCCAGCTCACAACAGGGGAGTTCTGAA. This codes for CASSQQGSSE. In full, the CDR3 reads CASSQQGSSEAFF.

This clone was picked up many times. The CDR3 end is not reached by the read, which stops 3 residues before it; the germline J gene fills it in. This chain uses TRBV6-2 or TRBV6-3 with TRBJ2-5; D gene unclear. Deletions cut 6 bases from V and 3 bases from J, with 11 bases between. The CDR3 is 13 residues long. CDR1 and CDR2 from the germline V gene are MNHEY and SVGEGT. This chain's CDR3 is CASSPQVEETQYF. The CDR3 bases that were read are TGTGCCAGCAGCCCGCAGGTGGAAGAGACC.

Details on this clone: Read data end 3 residues before the CDR3 end; the end is taken from the germline J gene. The chain uses TRBV7-9 and TRBJ2-1; D unresolved. Trimming removed 5 bases from V and 7 bases from J, with 12 bases in between. In germline, CDR1 is SEHNR, CDR2 FQNEAQ (reference sequence). The CDR3 is made up of 13 amino acids. CDR3 DNA (partial): TGTGCCAGCAGCCCATCTAAAAGAAATGAG. Residues: CASSPSKRNE. The full CDR3 is CASSPSKRNEQFF. Variable domain in full (rest from reference TRBV7-9 and TRBJ2-1): DTGVSQNPRHKITKRGQNVTFRCDPISEHNRLYWYRQTLGQGPEFLTYFQNEAQLEKSRLLSDRFSAERPKGSFSTLEIQRTEQGDSAMYLCASSPSKRNEQFFGPGTRLTVL.

This clone appeared many times. With the read ending 3 residues before the CDR3 end, the germline J gene is used to fill in that end. The rearrangement uses TRBV20-1 and TRBJ1-2, with D maybe TRBD1 (6 bases). CDR1 is DFQATT and CDR2 is SNEGSKA in the germline V gene (reference sequence). This CDR3 has 13 amino acids. V lost 5 bases and J lost 4, with 14 bases in between. CDR3 protein: CSALQGTLYGYTF. The part of the CDR3 DNA that was read is TGCAGTGCTTTACAGGGTACCCTCTATGGC.

This clone was picked up many times. The sequenced fragment ends 3 residues before the CDR3 boundary, so the rest is inferred from the germline J gene. V and J are TRBV6-1 and TRBJ2-5, with TRBD1 matching over 7 bases. CDR3 length: 14 residues. Trimming removed 4 bases from V and 4 bases from J; junction bases left unmatched: 6. Germline V gene sequence: CDR1 MNHNS, CDR2 SASEGT. CDR3 bases read: TGTGCCAGCAGTGGACGAAGACAGGGAGAGACC. Residues: CASSGRRQGET. Given in full, the CDR3 is CASSGRRQGETQYF.

This clone was seen more than once but under ten times. Read coverage stops 3 residues before the CDR3 terminus; the germline J gene supplies the remainder. The gene calls are TRBV20-1 and TRBJ2-7; TRBD1 is a possible D gene (6 bases). This CDR3 contains 12 residues. CDR1 is DFQATT, CDR2 SNEGSKA, per germline (reference sequence). Trimming left V 6 bases short and J 5 bases short, with 14 bases between. The CDR3 sequence: CSAPNRDHEQYF. The sequenced part of the CDR3 DNA is TGCAGTGCCCCAAACAGGGACCACGAG.

This clone was recorded many times. Read coverage stops 3 residues before the CDR3 terminus; the germline J gene supplies the remainder. This rearrangement joins TRBV7-9 to TRBJ2-5; 7 bases agree with TRBD1. From germline, CDR1 is SEHNR and CDR2 FQNEAQ (reference sequence). J was trimmed by 2 bases and V by 3 bases; bases with no gene match: 3. This CDR3 has 14 residues. The CDR3 DNA, read in part, is TGTGCCAGCAGCTTTATGACAGGGCAAGAGACC. Protein: CASSFMTGQET. The entire CDR3 is CASSFMTGQETQYF.

This clone was seen many times. The DNA read from the CDR3 is TGCGCCAGCAGCTTGGGTACAGGATTCTATGGC. Translated, it gives CASSLGTGFYG. From start to end, the CDR3 is CASSLGTGFYGYTF. The rearrangement links TRBV5-1 to TRBJ1-2; the D gene is possibly TRBD1 (5 bases). The CDR3 end falls 3 residues outside the read, so it is completed with the germline J gene. The CDR3 extends over 14 amino acids. Germline values: CDR1 SGHRS, CDR2 YFSETQ. V was pared by 0 bases and J by 4 bases, with 10 bases between.

At least ten counts were recorded for this clone. The observed sequence ends 3 residues before the CDR3 terminus, with the missing tail filled in from the germline J gene. This chain links TRBV20-1 with TRBJ2-3, with 10 bases lining up with TRBD2. With 3 bases clipped from V and 4 bases from J, the junction kept 7 bases outside the gene matches. This CDR3 spans 15 amino acids. Looked up from germline, CDR1 is DFQATT and CDR2 is SNEGSKA (reference sequence). CDR3 DNA (partial): TGCAGTGCTAGCGCTAGCGGGGGCGGCGCAGATACG. Protein sequence: CSASASGGGADT. From start to end, the CDR3 is CSASASGGGADTQYF.